In its sample, the clone carrying this TCR beta chain was seen a few times. The germline gives CDR1 SGHNT, CDR2 YYREEE (reference sequence). CDR3 size: 15 residues. The V and J ends lost 2 bases and 6 bases, in that order; junction bases with no gene match: 6. This specimen comes from a study of blood T cell repertoires in COVID-19. Study information: PBMCs, B-cell-depleted T cells, or T cells provided the cDNA or gDNA that made up the material.

Per the original methods: Estimated nucleated cell counts came from reference gene primer amplification. TCRdb keeps only in-frame clones here, not all; method: immunoSEQ multiplex PCR. That table furnishes V, J and clone size, whereas the DNA furnished D and trimming. The data contain roughly 130,000 clones, 84% of them seen just once; the ten biggest clones take up 8.9%. The V call is TRBV5-4, the J call TRBJ2-1; 9 nucleotides agree with TRBD2. The TCR comes from a man aged 30 to 45 with COVID-19, enrolled during active disease. Sequencing was carried out using peripheral blood. In DNA form, the CDR3 reads TGTGCCAGCAGCTTTAAAGCGGGAGGTGTCAATGAGCAGTTCTTC. It is translated as CASSFKAGGVNEQFF.